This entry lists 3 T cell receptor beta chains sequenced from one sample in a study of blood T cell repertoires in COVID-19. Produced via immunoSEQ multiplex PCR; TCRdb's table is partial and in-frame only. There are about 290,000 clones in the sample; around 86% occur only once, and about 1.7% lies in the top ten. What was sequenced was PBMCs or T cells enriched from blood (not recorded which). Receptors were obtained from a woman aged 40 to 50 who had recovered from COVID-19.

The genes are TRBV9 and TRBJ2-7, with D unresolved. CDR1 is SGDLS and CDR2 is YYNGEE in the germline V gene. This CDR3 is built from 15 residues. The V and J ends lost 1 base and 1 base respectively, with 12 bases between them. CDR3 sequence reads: CASSVRLGSSYEQYF. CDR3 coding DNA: TGTGCCAGCAGCGTAAGGTTGGGCAGTTCCTACGAGCAGTACTTC.

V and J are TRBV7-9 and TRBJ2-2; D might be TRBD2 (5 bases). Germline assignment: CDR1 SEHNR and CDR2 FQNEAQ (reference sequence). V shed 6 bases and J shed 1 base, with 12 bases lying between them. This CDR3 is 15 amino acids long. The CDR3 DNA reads TGTGCCAGCAGAAGAGGGTCAGTGAACACCGGGGAGCTGTTTTTT. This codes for CASRRGSVNTGELFF.

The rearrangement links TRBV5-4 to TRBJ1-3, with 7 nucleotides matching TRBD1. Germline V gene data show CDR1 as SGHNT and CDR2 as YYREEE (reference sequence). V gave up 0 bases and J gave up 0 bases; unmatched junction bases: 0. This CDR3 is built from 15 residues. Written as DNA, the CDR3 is TGTGCCAGCAGCTTGGACAGGGGCTCTGGAAACACCATATATTTT. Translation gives CASSLDRGSGNTIYF.